This T cell receptor (beta chain) was recovered during a study of blood T cell repertoires in COVID-19. Study information: PBMCs, B-cell-depleted T cells, or T cells provided the cDNA or gDNA that made up the material.

The study drew participants aged about 18 to 95 years from approximately 23 US areas. Categorization into cohorts depended on clinical history that participants reported. Recovered status in Cohort 3 required two negative PCRs, clearance, or symptom resolution. TCRdb's copy holds only in-frame clones and misses some; the assay was immunoSEQ multiplex PCR. Here the sample spans 150,000 to 200,000 clones, 80% being singletons. This CDR3 region has 13 residues. V was clipped by 8 bases and J by 3 bases, with 12 bases between them. The germline V gene encodes CDR1 MNHEY and CDR2 SMNVEV (reference sequence).

Sequenced sample: PBMCs or T cells enriched from blood (not recorded which). The receptor comes from a man aged 35 to 55 who had recovered from COVID-19. The J gene is TRBJ2-3, the V gene TRBV27; TRBD1 might be the D (5 bases). The CDR3 spells CASWGRTTDTQYF. For the CDR3, the DNA is TGTGCCAGCTGGGGCAGAACGACAGATACGCAGTATTTT.